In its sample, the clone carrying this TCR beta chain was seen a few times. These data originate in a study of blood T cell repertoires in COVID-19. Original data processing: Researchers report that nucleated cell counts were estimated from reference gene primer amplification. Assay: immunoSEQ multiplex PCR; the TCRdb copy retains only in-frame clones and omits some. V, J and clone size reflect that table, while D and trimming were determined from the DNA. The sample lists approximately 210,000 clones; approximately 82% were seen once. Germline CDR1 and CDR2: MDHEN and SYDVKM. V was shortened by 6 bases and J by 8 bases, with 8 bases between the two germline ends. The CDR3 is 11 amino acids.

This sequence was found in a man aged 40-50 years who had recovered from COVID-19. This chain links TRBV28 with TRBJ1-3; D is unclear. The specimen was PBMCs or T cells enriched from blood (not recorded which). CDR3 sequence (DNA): TGTGCCAGCAGGAGGCGGGACACCATATATTTT. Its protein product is CASRRRDTIYF. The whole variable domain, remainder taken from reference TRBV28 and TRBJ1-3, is DVKVTQSSRYLVKRTGEKVFLECVQDMDHENMFWYRQDPGLGLRLIYFSYDVKMKEKGDIPEGYSVSREKKERFSLILESASTNQTSMYLCASRRRDTIYFGEGSWLTVV.